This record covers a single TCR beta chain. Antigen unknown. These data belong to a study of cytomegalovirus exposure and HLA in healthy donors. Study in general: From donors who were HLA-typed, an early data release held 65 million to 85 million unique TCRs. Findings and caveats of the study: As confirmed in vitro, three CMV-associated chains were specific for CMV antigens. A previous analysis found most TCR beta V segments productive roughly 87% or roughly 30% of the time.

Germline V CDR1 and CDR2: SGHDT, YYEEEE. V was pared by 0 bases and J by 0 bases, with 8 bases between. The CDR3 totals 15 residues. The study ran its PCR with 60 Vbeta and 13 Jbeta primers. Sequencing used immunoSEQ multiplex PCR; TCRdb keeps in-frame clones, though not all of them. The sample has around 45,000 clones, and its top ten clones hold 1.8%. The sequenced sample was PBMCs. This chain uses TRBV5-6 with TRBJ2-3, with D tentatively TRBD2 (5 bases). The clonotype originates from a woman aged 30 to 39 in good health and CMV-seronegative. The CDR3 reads CASSLVGGSTDTQYF. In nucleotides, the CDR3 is TGTGCCAGCAGCTTGGTCGGCGGGAGCACAGATACGCAGTATTTT.